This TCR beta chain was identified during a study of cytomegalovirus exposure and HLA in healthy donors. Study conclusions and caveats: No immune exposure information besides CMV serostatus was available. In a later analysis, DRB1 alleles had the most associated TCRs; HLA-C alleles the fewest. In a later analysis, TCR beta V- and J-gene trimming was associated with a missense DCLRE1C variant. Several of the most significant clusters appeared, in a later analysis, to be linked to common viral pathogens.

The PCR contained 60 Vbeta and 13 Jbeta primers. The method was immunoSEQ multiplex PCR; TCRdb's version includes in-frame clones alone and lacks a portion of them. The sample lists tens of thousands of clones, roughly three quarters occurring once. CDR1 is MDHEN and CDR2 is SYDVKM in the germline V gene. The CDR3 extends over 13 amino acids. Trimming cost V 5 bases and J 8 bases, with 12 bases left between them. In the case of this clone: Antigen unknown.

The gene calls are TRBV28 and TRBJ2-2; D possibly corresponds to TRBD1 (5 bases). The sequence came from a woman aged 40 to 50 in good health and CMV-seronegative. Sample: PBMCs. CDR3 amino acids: CASSPQGPGELFF. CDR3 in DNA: TGTGCCAGCAGTCCCCAGGGCCCAGGGGAGCTGTTTTTT.